Listed below are T cell receptor beta chains from one sample, sequenced in a study of T cell repertoires in cytomegalovirus infection. Antigens of these TCRs are unknown. TCRdb re-analysed the reads in MiXCR, keeping a single row per CDR3 protein. This sample yields about 570,000 distinct CDR3 sequences, of which over 35% are seen a single time; around 46% belongs to the top ten. The sequences come from cultured PBMCs, collected from culture after CMV antigen stimulation. The receptors derive from a human donor in good health (CMV status not recorded). Some clones in this sample may be carry-over from other donors' samples. Each CDR3 is given with its conserved first and last residue. Some rows have no size entry. The others give once, few or many, or a class for an expanded clone.

clone_size,cdr3_length,j_call,v_call,cdr3_aa
few,15,TRBJ2-1,TRBV7-2,CASSRPGLATNEQFF
-,14,TRBJ1-2,TRBV4-3,CASSQDLGVWGYTF
few,12,TRBJ2-5,TRBV12-3/TRBV12-4,CASTPGDETQYF
-,15,TRBJ1-1,TRBV6-1,CASSDLVGRDTEAFF
-,14,TRBJ1-2,TRBV12-3/TRBV12-4,CASSLSGRESGYTF
-,14,TRBJ2-1,TRBV5-6,CASSLESSGRKQFF
-,14,TRBJ2-1,TRBV6-2/TRBV6-3,CASSLGQYYNEQFF
-,12,TRBJ1-5,TRBV6-1,CASKWVGQPQHF
-,15,TRBJ2-1,TRBV20-1,CSAVMRQGAPNEQFF
-,16,TRBJ2-2,TRBV20-1,CSARDPRATSPGELFF
few,16,TRBJ1-6,TRBV7-9,CASSQGQGKKGSPLHF
-,12,TRBJ2-1,TRBV7-4,CASSLGTREQFF
few,18,TRBJ2-1,TRBV11-2,CASSSRGSWGGTHNEQFF
many,16,TRBJ2-7,TRBV7-6,CASSLWTREGPYEQYF
-,15,TRBJ2-3,TRBV27,CASSLMGQLTDTQYF
few,15,TRBJ2-5,TRBV7-2,CASSLGGGHRGTQYF
-,17,TRBJ2-3,TRBV7-2,CASTPRRTSGGADTQYF
-,16,TRBJ1-2,TRBV7-9,CASSLNMGGLRRGYTF
-,14,TRBJ1-6,TRBV27,CASSSGQREAPLHF
-,14,TRBJ1-4,TRBV7-2,CASSQWRTNEKLFF
-,16,TRBJ1-4,TRBV29-1,CSVAVGTRVSRTELFF
few,12,TRBJ2-7,TRBV11-2,CASSSVRGLLVF
-,13,TRBJ1-1,TRBV29-1,CSVVAADYLEAFF
many,15,TRBJ1-1,TRBV7-9,CASSRYGEGTTEAFF
-,13,TRBJ2-5,TRBV5-4,CASSFGTSGSQYF
-,13,TRBJ1-1,TRBV6-1,CASRGAWGTEAFF
-,13,TRBJ1-6,TRBV4-1,CASSQRGMPPLHF
-,15,TRBJ2-3,TRBV6-1,CASSLELTGTDTQYF
few,16,TRBJ2-1,TRBV12-3/TRBV12-4,CASSLAGRWTYNEQFF
-,11,TRBJ2-1,TRBV29-1,CSGARGGEQFF
-,13,TRBJ1-2,TRBV2,CASVSARAEGYTF
-,14,TRBJ1-1,TRBV3-1,CASSQGASRGEAFF
few,16,TRBJ2-3,TRBV7-9,CASSSLERTGTDTQYF
few,12,TRBJ2-2,TRBV7-2,CASSLGEGELFF
-,13,TRBJ2-5,TRBV20-1,CSARSGGEETQYF
-,11,TRBJ2-1,TRBV19,CASSTTNEQFF
few,15,TRBJ1-5,TRBV19,CASSMFAAGLQPQHF
many,13,TRBJ2-1,TRBV7-2,CASSLGTYNEQFF
few,15,TRBJ2-7,TRBV7-6,CASSLQAGGLYEQYF
-,16,TRBJ2-5,TRBV4-3,CASSQDGQGREETQYF
-,12,TRBJ2-1,TRBV12-3/TRBV12-4,CASSRVPDEQFF
-,13,TRBJ2-2,TRBV11-2,CASSSLVAGGLFF
-,15,TRBJ2-7,TRBV5-6,CASSSLRTRDHEQYF
-,15,TRBJ1-2,TRBV29-1,CSVFGGDRGNYGYTF
few,19,TRBJ2-1,TRBV7-2,CASSPQTPSGASSYNEQFF
-,15,TRBJ2-3,TRBV25-1,CASSEFDNPGDTQYF
-,12,TRBJ2-7,TRBV6-5,CASSMTGGVQYF
few,16,TRBJ1-3,TRBV7-2,CASSLLTIRSGNTIYF
many,14,TRBJ2-5,TRBV7-8,CASSSKDSRETQYF
-,14,TRBJ2-7,TRBV5-6,CASSLVAGWREQYF
-,15,TRBJ1-6,TRBV12-3/TRBV12-4,CASSLRQGGNSPLHF
many,15,TRBJ2-5,TRBV7-2,CASSPSRGGQETQYF
few,13,TRBJ1-3,TRBV29-1,CSVVDPGRNTIYF
-,14,TRBJ2-1,TRBV7-2,CASSFSTSGGAPFF
-,13,TRBJ2-1,TRBV29-1,CSVGQGTLAEQFF
-,15,TRBJ2-3,TRBV6-5,CASSYGGTGPDTQYF